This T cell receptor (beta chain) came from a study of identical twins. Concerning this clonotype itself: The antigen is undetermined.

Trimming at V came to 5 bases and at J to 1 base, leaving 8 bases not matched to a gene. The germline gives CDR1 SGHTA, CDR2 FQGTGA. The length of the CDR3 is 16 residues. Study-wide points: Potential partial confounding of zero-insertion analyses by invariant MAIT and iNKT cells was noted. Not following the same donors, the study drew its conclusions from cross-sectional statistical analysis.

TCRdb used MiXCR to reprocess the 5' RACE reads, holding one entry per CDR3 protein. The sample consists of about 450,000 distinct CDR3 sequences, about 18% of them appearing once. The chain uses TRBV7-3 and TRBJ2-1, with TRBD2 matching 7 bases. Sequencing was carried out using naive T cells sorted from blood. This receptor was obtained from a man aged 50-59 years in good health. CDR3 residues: CASSPYVAGSYNEQFF. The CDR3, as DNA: TGTGCCAGCAGCCCCTATGTAGCGGGTTCCTACAATGAGCAGTTCTTC. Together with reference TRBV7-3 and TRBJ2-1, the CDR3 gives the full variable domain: GAGVSQTPSNKVTEKGKYVELRCDPISGHTALYWYRQSLGQGPEFLIYFQGTGAADDSGLPNDRFFAVRPEGSVSTLKIQRTERGDSAVYLCASSPYVAGSYNEQFFGPGTRLTVL.